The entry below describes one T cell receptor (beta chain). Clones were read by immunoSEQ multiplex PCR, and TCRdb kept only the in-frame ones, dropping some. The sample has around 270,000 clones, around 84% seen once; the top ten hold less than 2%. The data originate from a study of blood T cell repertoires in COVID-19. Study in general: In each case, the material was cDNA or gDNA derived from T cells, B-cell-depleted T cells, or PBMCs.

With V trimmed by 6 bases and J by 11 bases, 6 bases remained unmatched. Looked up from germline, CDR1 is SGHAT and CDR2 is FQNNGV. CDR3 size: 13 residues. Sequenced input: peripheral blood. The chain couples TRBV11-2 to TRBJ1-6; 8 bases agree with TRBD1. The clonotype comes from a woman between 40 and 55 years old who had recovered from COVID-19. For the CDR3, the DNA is TGTGCCAGCAGTTCCCTGACAGGGGCACCCCTCCACTTT. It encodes CASSSLTGAPLHF.